This T cell receptor beta chain was identified during a study of T cells in pancreatic ductal adenocarcinoma. Only in-frame clones appear in the TCRdb table, and some are missing; sequencing was by immunoSEQ multiplex PCR. The data contain over 90,000 clones, about 95% of them singletons. The CDR3 has 15 residues. V dropped 4 bases and J dropped 5; count of bases not matched to a gene: 4. From germline, CDR1 is SGHAT and CDR2 FQNNGV. The selected patients with pancreatic ductal adenocarcinoma had surgery but no neoadjuvant therapy. The genes are TRBV11-2 and TRBJ2-2, with 10 bases identical to TRBD2. The sequenced material came from PBMCs. The sequence was obtained from a human donor with pancreatic ductal adenocarcinoma. The CDR3 here is CASSSKREGTGELFF. In DNA form, the CDR3 reads TGTGCCAGCAGCTCCAAGCGGGAGGGGACCGGGGAGCTGTTTTTT.